The present T cell receptor beta chain was sequenced within a study of cytomegalovirus exposure and HLA in healthy donors. A multiplex PCR was run with 60 Vbeta primers and 13 Jbeta primers. Using immunoSEQ multiplex PCR, the repertoire was profiled, and TCRdb retains in-frame clones only, with some absent. The data include about 130,000 clones; the top ten clones carry more than 1.5%. Germline-derived CDR1 and CDR2 are LNHDA and SQIVND (reference sequence). CDR3 length: 13 residues. Deletions cut 3 bases from V and 8 bases from J, with 13 bases between. J is TRBJ1-2 and V is TRBV19; D not resolved. Material: PBMCs. The TCR comes from a man in his late teens or twenties in good health and CMV-seronegative. The CDR3 DNA reads as TGTGCCAGTAGTATGTGGCAGGCGGGCGGCTACACCTTC. Its protein is CASSMWQAGGYTF.